This TCR beta chain was obtained from a study of shared clonotypes between healthy human individuals. Whole-study results and caveats: An expected dependence of interdonor clonotype sharing on sequencing depth was noted.

Every subset had its genomic DNA shared out evenly among several immunoSEQ plates. Here immunoSEQ multiplex PCR was the method, and the copy in TCRdb shows in-frame clones only, minus some. The sample includes roughly 2 million clones, 90% to 97% of them seen just once. About this clone: Its antigen remains unidentified. Other DNA sequences in the sample encode the same CDR3.

The CDR3 is made up of 13 amino acids. In germline, CDR1 is KGHSH, CDR2 LQKENI. The J segment lost 4 bases and the V segment lost 3 bases, leaving 1 base of the junction unmatched. This sequence originates from a man aged 18 to 29 in good health. The chain recombines TRBV18 with TRBJ2-5, with 8 bases matching TRBD2. Sequencing was performed on naive CD4+ T cells sorted from blood. Documented subset: CD45RA+ positively selected. CDR3 sequence reads: CASSPREGETQYF. CDR3 nucleotide sequence: TGTGCCAGCTCACCCCGGGAGGGAGAGACCCAGTACTTC.